The 21 T cell receptor beta chains presented below share a single source sample, sequenced in a study of T cells after yellow fever vaccination. Using its own MiXCR run on the 5' RACE reads, TCRdb lists one record per CDR3 protein. The sample carries 500,000 to 650,000 distinct CDR3 sequences, less than 20% recorded once. This sample comprised PBMCs, obtained less than 6 days after the first yellow fever vaccination. These receptors all stem from a man younger than 35 who received the YFV17D yellow fever vaccine.

There are many counts of this clonotype. V usage is TRBV15 and J usage is TRBJ2-3; D uncertain. This CDR3 is 15 amino acids long. Trimming removed 0 bases at V and 3 bases at J, with 10 bases between. Germline CDR1 reads LNHNV; CDR2 reads YYDKDF (reference sequence). The CDR3 DNA is TGTGCCACCAGCAGAGATATGGGTTTGACAGATACGCAGTATTTT. It specifies CATSRDMGLTDTQYF. The full variable domain, in which reference TRBV15 and TRBJ2-3 provide the parts outside the CDR3, is DAMVIQNPRYQVTQFGKPVTLSCSQTLNHNVMYWYQQKSSQAPKLLFHYYDKDFNNEADTPDNFQSRRPNTSFCFLDIRSPGLGDTAMYLCATSRDMGLTDTQYFGPGTRLTVL.

This clonotype was observed a few times. This sequence joins TRBV5-1 and TRBJ2-5; D not resolved. V was shortened by 7 bases and J by 5 bases, with 12 bases between the two germline ends. The CDR3 has 12 residues. Germline CDR1 and CDR2: SGHRS and YFSETQ. The CDR3 DNA is TGCGCCAGCTACTGGGAACGGGAGACCCAGTACTTC. Its translation: CASYWERETQYF.

In this sample, this clonotype turned up a few times. In nucleotides, the CDR3 is TGTGCCAGCTTGGACAACTCTGGGGCCAACGTCCTGACTTTC. Its translation: CASLDNSGANVLTF. The V gene is TRBV7-2, the J gene TRBJ2-6; perhaps TRBD1 as D (5 bases). The germline gives CDR1 SGHTA, CDR2 FQGNSA. The CDR3 covers 14 residues. The germline V and J ends were trimmed by 8 bases and 0 bases, with 8 bases remaining between them.

The chain links TRBV11-1 to TRBJ2-5; 9 bases line up with TRBD2. The CDR3 covers 18 residues. Germline CDR1 is SGHAT and CDR2 is FQDESV (reference sequence). The J segment lost 3 bases and the V segment lost 7 bases, leaving 18 bases of the junction unmatched. The CDR3 is CASTPAVAGALLKETQYF. The CDR3 nucleotides read TGTGCCAGCACACCGGCGGTAGCGGGGGCCCTGCTCAAAGAGACCCAGTACTTC.

Many counts were recorded for this clonotype. The chain has TRBV7-9 and TRBJ2-1, with 8 positions matching TRBD1. CDR1 and CDR2 from the germline V gene are SEHNR and FQNEAQ (reference sequence). CDR3 length: 16 residues. The ends lost 3 bases at V and 5 bases at J; junction bases unmatched: 9. The CDR3: CASSLGRTGPHNEQFF. Here the CDR3 DNA reads TGTGCCAGCAGCTTGGGGCGGACAGGGCCGCACAATGAGCAGTTCTTC. Full variable domain (rest looked up from reference TRBV7-9 and TRBJ2-1): DTGVSQNPRHKITKRGQNVTFRCDPISEHNRLYWYRQTLGQGPEFLTYFQNEAQLEKSRLLSDRFSAERPKGSFSTLEIQRTEQGDSAMYLCASSLGRTGPHNEQFFGPGTRLTVL.

Many counts were recorded for this clonotype. The V call is TRBV7-3, the J call TRBJ1-1; D gene uncertain. The CDR3 spans 11 residues. Germline V gives CDR1 SGHTA, CDR2 FQGTGA. V was cut by 3 bases and J by 10 bases, with 9 bases left in between. The CDR3 is CASSFRGLAFF. Written as DNA, the CDR3 is TGTGCCAGCAGCTTCCGGGGTTTAGCTTTCTTT.

The V and J genes are TRBV12-3 or TRBV12-4 and TRBJ2-7; D not certain. V lost 6 bases and J lost 6, with 12 bases in between. CDR3 size: 12 residues. CDR3 region: CASSSGPLEQYV. The CDR3 DNA is TGTGCCAGCAGCTCCGGTCCCCTCGAGCAGTACGTC.

This clonotype was picked up many times. This rearrangement joins TRBV21-1 to TRBJ1-1; the table names TRBD1, a call not compared with the DNA. TRBV21-1 is an annotated pseudogene. The CDR3 covers 12 residues. CDR3 in DNA: TGTGCCAGCAGCAAAGGGAACAGGGAGACTTTCTTT. Its translation: CASSKGNRETFF.

The rearrangement joins TRBV6-1 to TRBJ1-2, with 11 bases lining up with TRBD1. From germline, CDR1 is MNHNS and CDR2 SASEGT. This CDR3 has 15 amino acids. V shed 6 bases and J 8 bases; nucleotides not matched to a gene: 11. As DNA, the CDR3 is TGTGCCAGCAGCAGCCCGGACAGGGGGCAGCGCGGCTACACCTTC. Translating gives CASSSPDRGQRGYTF.

The chain links TRBV5-1 to TRBJ1-4, with TRBD1 matching 8 bases. CDR3 length: 15 residues. The V segment lost 4 bases and the J segment 8 bases; nucleotides outside the gene matches: 10. Germline CDR1 SGHRS, CDR2 YFSETQ. The CDR3 region is CASSLTTGDEEKLFF. The CDR3, as DNA: TGCGCCAGCAGCCTCACGACAGGGGATGAAGAAAAACTGTTTTTT.

This chain joins TRBV12-3 or TRBV12-4 and TRBJ1-2; the match to TRBD1 covers 8 bases. V lost 6 bases, J lost 8 bases, and 8 bases stayed unmatched. The CDR3 spans 13 residues. The CDR3 DNA follows: TGTGCCAGCAGCCTGGACAGGGCCAGGGGCTACACCTTC. Amino acid sequence: CASSLDRARGYTF.

The V call is TRBV9, the J call TRBJ1-1; D remains ambiguous. This CDR3 spans 13 amino acids. The V gene lost 0 bases and the J gene lost 8 bases, with 11 bases spanning the gap. CDR1 and CDR2 (germline): SGDLS, YYNGEE. Here the CDR3 reads CASSVGMTTEAFF. The CDR3 bases are TGTGCCAGCAGCGTAGGTATGACAACCGAAGCTTTCTTT.

The chain uses TRBV5-6 and TRBJ2-1, with unresolved D. The CDR3 has 16 amino acids. V lost 0 bases, J lost 8 bases, and 18 bases lay in between. Germline CDR1 SGHDT, CDR2 YYEEEE. The CDR3 sequence: CASSLGALRPSHEQFF. The DNA of the CDR3 is TGTGCCAGCAGCTTGGGGGCCTTGCGGCCTTCCCATGAGCAGTTCTTC.

The chain combines TRBV7-2 with TRBJ1-6; TRBD1 is a possible D gene (5 bases). This CDR3 region has 15 residues. The V gene lost 1 base and the J gene lost 7 bases, with 11 bases spanning the gap. Germline CDR1 SGHTA, CDR2 FQGNSA. In nucleotides, the CDR3 is TGTGCCAGCAGCTTAGAGCGGGGGGTGAATTCACCCCTCCACTTT. Amino acid sequence: CASSLERGVNSPLHF.

The CDR3: CASSQDIRGYFIHEQYF. The CDR3, as DNA: TGTGCCAGCAGCCAAGATATAAGGGGGTATTTCATCCACGAGCAGTACTTC. The chain carries TRBV4-2 and TRBJ2-7; D perhaps matches TRBD1 (6 bases). V gave up 0 bases and J gave up 5 bases, with 20 bases separating them. Germline lookup yields CDR1 LGHNA and CDR2 YNFKEQ. The CDR3 sequence is 17 residues long.

The chain recombines TRBV12-3 or TRBV12-4 with TRBJ2-7; tentative D call: TRBD1 (6 bases). This CDR3 is 13 amino acids long. The ends were cut back, 8 bases at V and 0 bases at J, with 11 bases in the middle. CDR3 nucleotide sequence: TGTGCCAGCGGACCAGGGGCCTCCTACGAGCAGTACTTC. It codes for CASGPGASYEQYF.

This clonotype was recorded once. The rearrangement links TRBV9 to TRBJ1-2; no clear D gene. CDR3 length: 15 residues. Looked up from germline, CDR1 is SGDLS and CDR2 is YYNGEE. Deletions cut 0 bases from V and 8 bases from J, with 17 bases between. The CDR3 loop reads CASSVGTANLGGYTF. The CDR3 coding sequence is TGTGCCAGCAGCGTAGGAACAGCCAACCTGGGGGGCTACACCTTC. Using reference TRBV9 and TRBJ1-2 for the parts outside the CDR3, the full variable domain is DSGVTQTPKHLITATGQRVTLRCSPRSGDLSVYWYQQSLDQGLQFLIQYYNGEERAKGNILERFSAQQFPDLHSELNLSSLELGDSALYFCASSVGTANLGGYTFGSGTRLTVV.

This clonotype was observed many times. This rearrangement joins TRBV6-6 to TRBJ2-1; D is perhaps TRBD2 (5 bases). This CDR3 spans 12 amino acids. V lost 6 bases and J 8 bases, leaving 11 bases between the germline ends. Germline V gives CDR1 MNHNY, CDR2 SVGAGI (reference sequence). CDR3 amino acids: CASRVTGDEQFF. In nucleotides, the CDR3 is TGTGCCAGCAGAGTTACCGGGGATGAGCAGTTCTTC.

This clonotype has a handful of counts. This chain links TRBV6-2 or TRBV6-3 with TRBJ2-1; TRBD2 is a possible D gene (6 bases). This CDR3 has 14 amino acids. Trimming stripped 2 bases from V and 9 bases from J, with 14 bases between. Germline V gene data show CDR1 as MNHEY and CDR2 as SVGEGT. CDR3 bases: TGTGCCAGCAGTTACGGGTACCGGCGGGGTGAGCAGTTCTTC. Its translation: CASSYGYRRGEQFF.

The sample holds a few counts of this clonotype. The chain uses TRBV4-2 and TRBJ1-3; D is unresolved. Germline CDR1 is LGHNA and CDR2 is YNFKEQ. This CDR3 comprises 17 residues. V lost 0 bases and J 0 bases, leaving 12 bases between the germline ends. In DNA, the CDR3 is TGTGCCAGCAGCCAAGATTTGGGCCAAGGCTCTGGAAACACCATATATTTT. The encoded protein is CASSQDLGQGSGNTIYF.

The chain couples TRBV11-2 to TRBJ2-2; unclear D gene. This CDR3 comprises 14 residues. The V and J ends lost 0 bases and 2 bases respectively, with 4 bases between them. CDR1 SGHAT and CDR2 FQNNGV come from the germline V gene. CDR3 region: CASSLDINTGELFF. The CDR3 coding sequence is TGTGCCAGCAGCTTAGACATTAACACCGGGGAGCTGTTTTTT.